This entry lists 27 T cell receptor beta chains sequenced from one sample in a study of T cell responses to AZD1222 COVID-19 vaccine. Using immunoSEQ multiplex PCR, the repertoire was profiled, and TCRdb retains in-frame clones only, with some absent. Among around 35,000 clones listed, around 88% were seen once. Material: peripheral blood, obtained on day 0 of AZD1222 vaccination. All receptors come from an adult in good health.

This chain joins TRBV7-8 and TRBJ2-7; D might be TRBD1 (6 bases). The CDR3 runs 15 residues. V was trimmed by 3 bases and J by 6 bases, leaving 18 bases between them. Per germline, CDR1 SGHVS and CDR2 FQNEAQ. The CDR3 DNA follows: TGTGCCAGCAGCTTTAGGGACAACGGGGTCTCCGAGCAGTACTTC. As protein: CASSFRDNGVSEQYF.

The chain links TRBV30 to TRBJ1-4; D unclear. The ends were cut back, 1 base at V and 7 bases at J, with 7 bases in the middle. There are 12 residues in the CDR3. Germline CDR1 is GTSNPN and CDR2 is SVGIG (reference sequence). Written as DNA, the CDR3 is TGTGCCTGGAGTGAGTGGTCTGAAAAACTGTTTTTT. Its protein is CAWSEWSEKLFF.

The table lists this clone with a count of one. The V call is TRBV18, the J call TRBJ1-5; D is unclear. V lost 3 bases, J lost 4 bases, and 10 bases lay in between. Germline loops: CDR1 KGHSH, CDR2 LQKENI. The CDR3 is 14 residues long. The CDR3 nucleotides are TGTGCCAGCTCACCCGTGTCCACGAATCAGCCCCAGCATTTT. This sequence encodes CASSPVSTNQPQHF.

About this clone itself: The limits of the CDR3 on the DNA are not certain, so only TCRdb's listed CDR3 is given. V is TRBV20-1 and J is TRBJ1-2. The CDR3 has 13 residues if both end residues are counted. Per germline, CDR1 DFQATT and CDR2 SNEGSKA (reference sequence). The CDR3 region is CSASRPSVRGYTF.

The chain couples TRBV10-2 to TRBJ1-3; unclear D gene. The V end was cut by 6 bases, the J end by 4 bases, with 13 bases between. The germline V gene has CDR1 WSHSY and CDR2 SAAADI. The CDR3 is 14 residues long. The CDR3 protein is CASSLSRGGNTIYF. CDR3 DNA: TGCGCCAGCAGCCTCAGTCGGGGAGGAAACACCATATATTTT.

The chain combines TRBV19 with TRBJ1-3; D gene unclear. Germline CDR1 is LNHDA and CDR2 is SQIVND (reference sequence). Trimming removed 10 bases from V and 1 base from J, with 20 bases in between. The CDR3 has 16 residues. The CDR3 DNA reads TGTGCCACCCGAGCCGGCAGTGCCGGATCTGGAAACACCATATATTTT. Protein: CATRAGSAGSGNTIYF.

V and J are TRBV27 and TRBJ2-1; 7 bases agree with TRBD2. The V gene end was trimmed by 11 bases and the J gene end by 12 bases; junction bases not matched to a gene: 16. The CDR3 is made up of 13 amino acids. From germline, CDR1 is MNHEY and CDR2 SMNVEV (reference sequence). In nucleotides, the CDR3 is TGTGCCGCCCGGGGGGTGTTTGGACAAGGGCAGTTCTTC. This encodes CAARGVFGQGQFF.

The DNA for the CDR3 is TGTGCCAGCTGTCTGTTGGGTCACAAAAGTAGTCAGCCCCAGCATTTT. Protein: CASCLLGHKSSQPQHF. The chain employs TRBV19 and TRBJ1-5; D gene unclear. Between the trimmed V and J ends, which lost 9 bases and 6 bases, there was a span of 24 bases. The CDR3 runs to 16 residues. Germline CDR1 reads LNHDA; CDR2 reads SQIVND (reference sequence).

The V gene is TRBV6-5, the J gene TRBJ2-3, with 8 bases matching TRBD2. Germline assignment: CDR1 MNHEY and CDR2 SVGAGI. The length of the CDR3 is 15 residues. V was pared by 5 bases and J by 3 bases, with 7 bases of the junction left unmatched. The CDR3 region has the DNA TGTGCCAGCAGTCTCGGGACTAGTGGTACAGATACGCAGTATTTT. As protein: CASSLGTSGTDTQYF.

The chain links TRBV11-2 to TRBJ1-1; TRBD1 matches at 9 bases. The trim removed 5 bases at V and 3 bases at J, leaving 7 bases unmatched. CDR3 length: 15 residues. Germline V CDR1 and CDR2: SGHAT, FQNNGV. The DNA for the CDR3 is TGTGCCAGCAGCCGGCGGGACAGGGACGACACTGAAGCTTTCTTT. Translating it yields CASSRRDRDDTEAFF.

The chain recombines TRBV13 with TRBJ1-5, with 8 bases identical to TRBD1. V gave up 3 bases and J gave up 6 bases; unmatched junction bases: 1. Germline CDR1 reads PRHDT; CDR2 reads FYEKMQ (reference sequence). The CDR3 loop spans 13 amino acids. The CDR3 DNA follows: TGTGCCAGCAGCTTTGACAGGGGTCAGCCCCAGCATTTT. Protein: CASSFDRGQPQHF.

In this sample, this clone turned up a few times. V gene TRBV11-2 combines with J gene TRBJ2-7; D not certain. From germline, CDR1 is SGHAT and CDR2 FQNNGV. The CDR3 runs 14 residues. V was shortened by 2 bases and J by 0 bases, with 8 bases between the two germline ends. This CDR3 is CASSLFGSSYEQYF. The DNA for the CDR3 is TGTGCCAGCAGCTTATTCGGCAGCTCCTACGAGCAGTACTTC.

The chain uses TRBV5-5 and TRBJ2-5; D possibly corresponds to TRBD2 (7 bases). This CDR3 region has 15 residues. Between the trimmed V and J ends, which lost 4 bases and 5 bases, there was a span of 18 bases. Germline CDR1 and CDR2: SGHKS and YYEKEE (reference sequence). CDR3 nucleotides: TGTGCCAGCAGCCTCGGGGGGCTGGTCCGGGAGACCCAGTACTTC. Translation: CASSLGGLVRETQYF.

The chain couples TRBV11-2 to TRBJ2-3, with D tentatively TRBD2 (6 bases). The CDR3 spans 15 residues. In germline, CDR1 is SGHAT, CDR2 FQNNGV. The V end lost 4 bases, the J end lost 0 bases, and 11 bases lay between the germline ends. The chain's CDR3 is CASSSPTSSTDTQYF. CDR3 bases: TGTGCCAGCAGCTCACCCACTAGCAGCACAGATACGCAGTATTTT.

The V and J genes are TRBV7-8 and TRBJ2-1, with 13 nucleotides matching TRBD2. The CDR3 spans 18 residues. Germline assignment: CDR1 SGHVS and CDR2 FQNEAQ. Losses at the gene ends were 5 bases for V and 7 bases for J; bases not matched to a gene: 14. The CDR3 DNA reads as TGTGCCAGCAGCCTGGGACTAGCGGGGTATAATAGAAGGAATGAGCAGTTCTTC. As protein: CASSLGLAGYNRRNEQFF.

This rearrangement joins TRBV28 to TRBJ1-5; tentatively, D is TRBD1 (5 bases). The CDR3 sequence is 14 residues long. Trimming shortened V by 7 bases and J by 6 bases, and 16 bases separated the two germline ends. The germline V gene encodes CDR1 MDHEN and CDR2 SYDVKM. This chain's CDR3 is CASITWQGGQPQHF. For the CDR3, the DNA is TGTGCCAGCATTACGTGGCAGGGCGGTCAGCCCCAGCATTTT.

This clone was recorded only once. This chain joins TRBV28 and TRBJ2-7; TRBD1 matches at 8 bases. This CDR3 comprises 13 residues. In germline, CDR1 is MDHEN, CDR2 SYDVKM. V lost 7 bases, J lost 5 bases, and 7 bases stayed unmatched. As DNA, the CDR3 is TGTGCCAGCACTGGACAGGGAGTCCACGAGCAGTACTTC. Encoded protein: CASTGQGVHEQYF.

V and J are TRBV5-8 and TRBJ2-5; the match to TRBD1 covers 11 bases. The germline V gene has CDR1 SGHTS and CDR2 YDEGEE. The trim removed 6 bases at V and 2 bases at J, leaving 9 bases unmatched. The CDR3 has 16 residues. CDR3 loop: CASILPGQGGQETQYF. CDR3 in DNA: TGTGCCAGCATACTACCGGGACAGGGGGGGCAAGAGACCCAGTACTTC.

This sequence joins TRBV6-2 or TRBV6-3 and TRBJ1-1; D unresolved. V lost 6 bases and J 4 bases, leaving 12 bases between the germline ends. The V gene's germline CDR1 is MNHEY and CDR2 SVGEGT. The CDR3 contains 13 residues. The CDR3 region is CASSQLRGTEAFF. CDR3 nucleotide sequence: TGTGCCAGCAGCCAACTTCGGGGCACTGAAGCTTTCTTT.

CDR3 sequence reads: CASRRTGTNEKLFF. The CDR3 nucleotides read TGTGCCAGCAGACGGACAGGGACTAATGAAAAACTGTTTTTT. This chain links TRBV6-5 with TRBJ1-4; 8 bases match TRBD1. The CDR3 runs 14 residues. Germline CDR1 reads MNHEY; CDR2 reads SVGAGI. Germline trimming cut 6 bases from V and 2 bases from J; bases unmatched to any gene: 2.

The chain carries TRBV3-1 (or the pseudogene TRBV3-2) and TRBJ1-5, with D possibly TRBD1 on 5 matching bases. This CDR3 is 15 amino acids long. Germline loops: CDR1 LGHDT, CDR2 YNNKEL (reference sequence). V was pared by 1 base and J by 4 bases, with 11 bases between. CDR3 loop: CASSQADRPNQPQHF. CDR3 in DNA: TGTGCCAGCAGCCAAGCCGACAGACCTAATCAGCCCCAGCATTTT.

The chain employs TRBV12-5 and TRBJ1-3; the D is unclear. The CDR3 covers 13 residues. CDR1 is LGHNT and CDR2 is FRNRAP in the germline V gene. V shed 8 bases and J shed 2 bases, with 10 bases lying between them. DNA for the CDR3: TGTGCTAGTCTTCGGTTTACTGGAAACACCATATATTTT. Protein: CASLRFTGNTIYF.

The chain joins TRBV5-6 to TRBJ2-7, with TRBD1 as a possible D gene (5 bases). The CDR3 runs to 15 residues. Germline V CDR1 and CDR2: SGHDT, YYEEEE. The V end lost 0 bases, the J end lost 3 bases, and 13 bases lay between the germline ends. The CDR3 protein is CASSLGQGVGYEQYF. CDR3 in DNA: TGTGCCAGCAGCTTGGGTCAGGGTGTTGGCTACGAGCAGTACTTC.

The V gene is TRBV24-1, the J gene TRBJ2-1; TRBD1 aligns across 7 bases. The V segment lost 4 bases and the J segment 9 bases; nucleotides outside the gene matches: 11. Germline assignment: CDR1 KGHDR and CDR2 SFDVKD. The CDR3 extends over 15 amino acids. The DNA for the CDR3 is TGTGCCACCAGTGACAGGGACAGATCCCTGGGTGAGCAGTTCTTC. Its protein product is CATSDRDRSLGEQFF.

The chain employs TRBV7-9 and TRBJ1-2; D is uncertain. Germline assignment: CDR1 SEHNR and CDR2 FQNEAQ (reference sequence). V gave up 1 base and J gave up 2 bases, with 2 bases separating them. This CDR3 spans 12 amino acids. DNA for the CDR3: TGTGCCAGCAGCTTAGAAAACTATGGCTACACCTTC. Its translation: CASSLENYGYTF. The variable domain in full, completed from reference TRBV7-9 and TRBJ1-2, reads DTGVSQNPRHKITKRGQNVTFRCDPISEHNRLYWYRQTLGQGPEFLTYFQNEAQLEKSRLLSDRFSAERPKGSFSTLEIQRTEQGDSAMYLCASSLENYGYTFGSGTRLTVV.

V is TRBV29-1 and J is TRBJ2-1; possibly TRBD1 or TRBD2 for D (6 bases each). V shed 1 base and J shed 9 bases, with 19 bases lying between them. The CDR3 spans 15 residues. Germline V gene data show CDR1 as SQVTM and CDR2 as ANQGSEA. In DNA form, the CDR3 reads TGCAGCGTTGAAGTAGTACTAGAGGGGGGCGCTGAGCAGTTCTTC. As protein: CSVEVVLEGGAEQFF.

The chain uses TRBV11-2 and TRBJ2-3; weak D call: TRBD2 (6 bases). The CDR3 extends over 18 amino acids. Trimming stripped 1 base from V and 1 base from J, with 18 bases between. Looked up from germline, CDR1 is SGHAT and CDR2 is FQNNGV. CDR3 in amino acids: CASSLAQRAKTRTDTQYF. The CDR3 DNA sequence: TGTGCCAGCAGCTTAGCTCAGCGGGCGAAGACACGCACAGATACGCAGTATTTT. Full variable domain (outside the CDR3, taken from reference TRBV11-2 and TRBJ2-3): EAGVAQSPRYKIIEKRQSVAFWCNPISGHATLYWYQQILGQGPKLLIQFQNNGVVDDSQLPKDRFSAERLKGVDSTLKIQPAKLEDSAVYLCASSLAQRAKTRTDTQYFGPGTRLTVL.